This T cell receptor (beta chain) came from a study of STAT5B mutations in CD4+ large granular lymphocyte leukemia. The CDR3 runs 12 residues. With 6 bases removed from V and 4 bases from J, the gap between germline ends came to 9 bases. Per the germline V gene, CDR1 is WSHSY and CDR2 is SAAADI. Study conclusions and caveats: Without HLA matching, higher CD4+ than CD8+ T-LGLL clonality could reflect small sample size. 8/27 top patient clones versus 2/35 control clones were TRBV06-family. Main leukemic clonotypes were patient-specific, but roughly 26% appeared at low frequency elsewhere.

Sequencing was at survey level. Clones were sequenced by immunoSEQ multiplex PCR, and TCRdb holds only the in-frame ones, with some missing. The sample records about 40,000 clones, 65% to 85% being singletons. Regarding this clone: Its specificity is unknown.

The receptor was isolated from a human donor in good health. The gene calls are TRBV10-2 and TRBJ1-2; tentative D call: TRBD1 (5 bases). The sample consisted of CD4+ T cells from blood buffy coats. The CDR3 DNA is TGCGCCAGCAGCCCAGGGATCTATGGCTACACCTTC. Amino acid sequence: CASSPGIYGYTF.